This T cell receptor (beta chain) was retrieved from a study of blood T cell repertoires in COVID-19. The protocol was immunoSEQ multiplex PCR, while the TCRdb copy is restricted to in-frame clones and leaves out a portion. The profile shows more than 150,000 clones, approximately 87% of them singletons. The receptor was isolated from a middle-aged man with active or convalescent COVID-19. Sequences were obtained from peripheral blood.

The CDR3 reads CASSVTSGGGEQYF. CDR3 DNA sequence: TGTGCCAGCAGTGTGACTAGCGGGGGAGGCGAGCAGTACTTC. The gene calls are TRBV4-2 and TRBJ2-7, with 12 nucleotides matching TRBD2. The CDR3 is made up of 14 amino acids. Trimming removed 6 bases from V and 6 bases from J; junction bases left unmatched: 6. Per germline, CDR1 LGHNA and CDR2 YNFKEQ.